Shown below are 26 T cell receptor beta chains from a single sample sequenced in a study of human T cells and chemical hapten exposure. TCRdb re-analysed the RACE reads in MiXCR, keeping a single row per CDR3 protein. The sample records 150,000 to 200,000 distinct CDR3 sequences, around 24% being singletons. Regarding time point: patch test 1, 2 weeks after DPC sensitization. Treatment: therapeutic diphenylcyclopropenone sensitization with weekly scalp DPC. The input for sequencing was whole blood, taken in connection with sensitization to the hapten diphenylcyclopropenone (DPC). Receptor source: a woman between 45 and 65 years old with alopecia areata. Some clones in this sample may be carry-over from other donors' samples.

This clonotype came up many times. The chain uses TRBV27 and TRBJ2-7; 13 nucleotides match TRBD2. V shed 8 bases, J shed 1 base, and the junction held 2 bases outside the gene matches. This CDR3 region has 14 residues. In germline, CDR1 is MNHEY, CDR2 SMNVEV (reference sequence). CDR3 sequence (DNA): TGTGCCAGCGGACTAGCGGGAGCATCCTACGAGCAGTACTTC. It encodes CASGLAGASYEQYF.

This clonotype was recorded many times. The gene calls are TRBV2 and TRBJ2-1, with D unresolved. Germline V gene sequence: CDR1 SNHLY, CDR2 FYNNEI. This CDR3 contains 14 residues. Trimming left V 3 bases short and J 6 bases short, with 12 bases between. In DNA form, the CDR3 reads TGTGCCAGCAGTGACTGGGAACGAGGCAATGAGCAGTTCTTC. This gives the protein CASSDWERGNEQFF.

This clonotype was seen more than once but under ten times. The V gene is TRBV20-1, the J gene TRBJ2-1; weak D call: TRBD2 (5 bases). This CDR3 region has 12 residues. With 0 bases removed from V and 7 bases from J, the gap between germline ends came to 7 bases. Germline-derived CDR1 and CDR2 are DFQATT and SNEGSKA (reference sequence). The CDR3 coding sequence is TGCAGTGCTAGAGATTGGAGGAATGAGCAGTTCTTC. It codes for CSARDWRNEQFF.

This clonotype was picked up a small number of times. CDR3 region: CSARDLGVDTQYF. The CDR3 DNA sequence: TGCAGTGCTAGAGATTTGGGGGTAGATACGCAGTATTTT. V and J are TRBV20-1 and TRBJ2-3; D possibly uses TRBD1 or TRBD2 (5 bases each). The CDR3 has 13 amino acids. V was shortened by 0 bases and J by 5 bases, with 9 bases between the two germline ends. Germline CDR1 and CDR2: DFQATT and SNEGSKA (reference sequence).

This clonotype was counted only a few times. The chain is built from TRBV5-1 and TRBJ1-2, with TRBD1 matching 9 bases. CDR1 and CDR2 from the germline V gene are SGHRS and YFSETQ. Trimming at V came to 3 bases and at J to 3 bases, leaving 3 bases not matched to a gene. The CDR3 length is 14 residues. CDR3 nucleotide sequence: TGCGCCAGCAGCTCGGGACAGGGCTACTATGGCTACACCTTC. Protein sequence: CASSSGQGYYGYTF.

This clonotype showed up just a few times. V usage is TRBV11-2 and J usage is TRBJ1-2; D is possibly TRBD1 (5 bases). From germline, CDR1 is SGHAT and CDR2 FQNNGV. Trimming pared 4 bases from V and 1 base from J, leaving 19 bases between. The CDR3 runs 17 residues. The CDR3 is CASSSLTGTAFNYGYTF. CDR3 nucleotide sequence: TGTGCCAGCAGCTCATTAACAGGAACAGCTTTTAACTATGGCTACACCTTC.

J is TRBJ2-3 and V is TRBV12-3 or TRBV12-4; 8 nucleotides line up with TRBD2. The CDR3 runs to 15 residues. The J segment lost 2 bases and the V segment lost 6 bases, leaving 7 bases of the junction unmatched. This CDR3 reads CASSQLAVFTDTQYF. The CDR3 nucleotides read TGTGCCAGCAGCCAACTAGCGGTTTTCACAGATACGCAGTATTTT.

The table lists this clonotype with a few counts. The V and J genes are TRBV29-1 and TRBJ2-7; TRBD2 agrees at 13 bases. J was trimmed by 3 bases and V by 5 bases; bases with no gene match: 4. The CDR3 totals 14 residues. The germline gives CDR1 SQVTM, CDR2 ANQGSEA. The CDR3 nucleotides are TGCAGCGTTTTAAGGACTAGCGGGAGCTACGAGCAGTACTTC. The encoded protein is CSVLRTSGSYEQYF.

This clonotype came up a few times. The J gene is TRBJ1-5, the V gene TRBV12-3 or TRBV12-4; D gene unclear. This CDR3 is built from 13 residues. The germline V and J ends were trimmed by 3 bases and 4 bases, with 7 bases remaining between them. CDR3 nucleotide sequence: TGTGCCAGCAGTTTTAGAGCGAATCAGCCCCAGCATTTT. This codes for CASSFRANQPQHF.

The chain combines TRBV11-2 with TRBJ1-4, with D uncertain. The CDR3 totals 15 residues. V lost 3 bases and J 5 bases, leaving 13 bases between the germline ends. Germline CDR1 reads SGHAT; CDR2 reads FQNNGV. The CDR3 sequence is CASSLRQTTNEKLFF. The CDR3, as DNA: TGTGCCAGCAGCTTGCGCCAGACTACCAATGAAAAACTGTTTTTT. Together with reference TRBV11-2 and TRBJ1-4, the CDR3 gives the full variable domain: EAGVAQSPRYKIIEKRQSVAFWCNPISGHATLYWYQQILGQGPKLLIQFQNNGVVDDSQLPKDRFSAERLKGVDSTLKIQPAKLEDSAVYLCASSLRQTTNEKLFFGSGTQLSVL.

Written as DNA, the CDR3 is TGTGCCAGCAGCTTGTTCCGGGACCCTAAGTACAATGAGCAGTTCTTC. This encodes CASSLFRDPKYNEQFF. This chain links TRBV5-5 with TRBJ2-1; D tentatively fits TRBD1 or TRBD2 (5 bases each). V was clipped by 1 base and J by 4 bases, with 15 bases between them. Germline CDR1 reads SGHKS; CDR2 reads YYEKEE (reference sequence). The length of the CDR3 is 16 residues.

This clonotype has a single count. The chain carries TRBV5-1 and TRBJ1-1; 8 nucleotides align to TRBD1. This CDR3 contains 14 residues. In germline, CDR1 is SGHRS, CDR2 YFSETQ. The J segment lost 2 bases and the V segment lost 4 bases, leaving 4 bases of the junction unmatched. The CDR3 DNA is TGCGCCAGCAGCCAGGGGGCCGTCAACACTGAAGCTTTCTTT. Protein sequence: CASSQGAVNTEAFF. Full variable domain (rest looked up from reference TRBV5-1 and TRBJ1-1): KAGVTQTPRYLIKTRGQQVTLSCSPISGHRSVSWYQQTPGQGLQFLFEYFSETQRNKGNFPGRFSGRQFSNSRSEMNVSTLELGDSALYLCASSQGAVNTEAFFGQGTRLTVV.

This clonotype has only a few counts. The junction does not match germline at one end; this may be a read error. The chain combines TRBV4-1 with TRBJ1-5; D gene uncertain. The CDR3 is 13 residues long. The germline gives CDR1 MGHRA, CDR2 YSYEKL. The DNA for the CDR3 is TGCGCCAGTAGCCAGACCCAGTTTTACCCCCAGCATTTT. Protein: CASSQTQFYPQHF.

This clonotype was seen a handful of times. The gene calls are TRBV6-5 and TRBJ2-2; 11 nucleotides match TRBD2. With 6 bases clipped from V and 5 bases from J, the junction kept 5 bases outside the gene matches. This CDR3 contains 15 residues. Germline V gene sequence: CDR1 MNHEY, CDR2 SVGAGI. Here the CDR3 reads CASRQLAGETGELFF. The CDR3 DNA reads as TGTGCCAGCAGACAACTAGCGGGAGAGACCGGGGAGCTGTTTTTT.

The sample holds a few counts of this clonotype. The J gene is TRBJ1-4, the V gene TRBV6-5, with unresolved D. Germline CDR1 and CDR2: MNHEY and SVGAGI. Trimming cost V 0 bases and J 5 bases, with 7 bases left between them. This CDR3 comprises 14 residues. CDR3 amino acids: CASSYSVLNEKLFF. The CDR3 DNA reads as TGTGCCAGCAGTTACTCGGTGTTGAATGAAAAACTGTTTTTT.

The chain is built from TRBV5-1 and TRBJ2-3; TRBD2 matches 7 bases. Germline trimming cut 4 bases from V and 0 bases from J; bases unmatched to any gene: 2. The CDR3 is 14 amino acids. CDR1 is SGHRS, CDR2 YFSETQ, per germline. CDR3 loop: CASSRGGSTDTQYF. DNA of the CDR3: TGCGCCAGCAGCCGCGGGGGTAGCACAGATACGCAGTATTTT.

This clonotype came up a few times. The gene calls are TRBV12-3 or TRBV12-4 and TRBJ1-2; 9 nucleotides align to TRBD1. The CDR3 is made up of 13 amino acids. Trimming took 6 bases from V and 8 from J; bases not matched to a gene: 7. The CDR3 DNA reads TGTGCCAGCAGGCCACAGGGGGCCGGCGGCTACACCTTC. Translating it yields CASRPQGAGGYTF.

The chain carries TRBV29-1 and TRBJ2-5, with 8 bases identical to TRBD1. CDR1 is SQVTM, CDR2 ANQGSEA, per germline. The CDR3 consists of 15 residues. Trimming took 3 bases from V and 4 from J; bases not matched to a gene: 10. CDR3 residues: CSVDGLQGASETQYF. CDR3 DNA sequence: TGCAGCGTTGATGGTCTCCAGGGGGCTTCAGAGACCCAGTACTTC.

The table lists this clonotype with a few counts. The chain employs TRBV5-1 and TRBJ2-2; perhaps D is TRBD1 or TRBD2 (6 bases each). Deletions cut 7 bases from V and 7 bases from J, with 14 bases between. The germline V gene has CDR1 SGHRS and CDR2 YFSETQ. The CDR3 spans 13 residues. CDR3 loop: CASGGGYDGELFF. Written as DNA, the CDR3 is TGCGCCAGCGGAGGGGGGTACGACGGGGAGCTGTTTTTT.

The chain has TRBV6-5 and TRBJ2-7; TRBD1 matches 10 bases. Germline assignment: CDR1 MNHEY and CDR2 SVGAGI. The CDR3 is 17 residues long. V lost 6 bases to trimming and J lost 0 bases; unmatched junction nucleotides: 11. DNA of the CDR3: TGTGCCAGCAGGCGGGGACAGGGGCAGTTTGGCTCCTACGAGCAGTACTTC. Translation: CASRRGQGQFGSYEQYF.

This clonotype was detected only a few times. The chain uses TRBV6-6 and TRBJ2-2; unclear D gene. CDR1 and CDR2 from the germline V gene are MNHNY and SVGAGI (reference sequence). The CDR3 is 15 amino acids. V was shortened by 0 bases and J by 0 bases, with 5 bases between the two germline ends. In DNA, the CDR3 is TGTGCCAGCAGTTACTCGAGATCGAACACCGGGGAGCTGTTTTTT. This sequence encodes CASSYSRSNTGELFF.

CDR3 coding DNA: TGTGCCAGCAGCTTCAGCTCAAATGAGCAGTTCTTC. Protein: CASSFSSNEQFF. The gene calls are TRBV7-2 and TRBJ2-1, with no clear D. V lost 3 bases and J 7 bases, leaving 7 bases between the germline ends. This CDR3 contains 12 residues. Germline V gene sequence: CDR1 SGHTA, CDR2 FQGNSA.

J is TRBJ2-1 and V is TRBV12-3 or TRBV12-4, with 8 positions matching TRBD2. The V gene end was trimmed by 8 bases and the J gene end by 7 bases; junction bases not matched to a gene: 13. The CDR3 loop spans 15 amino acids. The CDR3 sequence is CASRLGREGRNEQFF. The DNA for the CDR3 is TGTGCCAGCCGCTTAGGCCGGGAGGGTAGGAATGAGCAGTTCTTC.

The chain recombines TRBV9 with TRBJ1-2; 12 bases map to TRBD1. Germline V gene sequence: CDR1 SGDLS, CDR2 YYNGEE. Trimming at V came to 2 bases and at J to 8 bases, leaving 4 bases not matched to a gene. CDR3 length: 14 residues. The CDR3 loop is CASSVGTGGWGYTF. As DNA, the CDR3 is TGTGCCAGCAGCGTTGGGACAGGGGGCTGGGGCTACACCTTC.

This clonotype was counted between two and nine times. This sequence joins TRBV12-3 or TRBV12-4 and TRBJ2-5, with D perhaps TRBD2 (6 bases). The CDR3 runs 14 residues. V was clipped by 2 bases and J by 2 bases, with 9 bases between them. CDR3 residues: CASSLSGLQETQYF. For the CDR3, the DNA is TGTGCCAGCAGTTTAAGCGGGCTGCAAGAGACCCAGTACTTC.

The chain carries TRBV20-1 and TRBJ2-1; D may be TRBD2 (5 bases). V dropped 0 bases and J dropped 3 bases, with 18 bases sitting between them. The germline V gene has CDR1 DFQATT and CDR2 SNEGSKA (reference sequence). The CDR3 totals 17 residues. CDR3 loop: CSARDTRRAVLYNEQFF. For the CDR3, the DNA is TGCAGTGCTAGAGACACCCGGCGAGCGGTTCTCTACAATGAGCAGTTCTTC.